This T cell receptor beta chain came from a study of CD8+ T cells in alopecia areata. Whole-study context: Treated patients were given oral tofacitinib, which was dosed at 5 to 10 mg twice daily. Dosing spanned 6 to 18 months on tofacitinib, then 6 months off drug.

Trimming stripped 5 bases from V and 3 bases from J, with 11 bases between. In germline, CDR1 is SNHLY, CDR2 FYNNEI. This CDR3 has 14 amino acids. Alopecia areata patients provided lesional scalp punch biopsies and peripheral blood. PBMCs served as the source from which CD4+ and CD8+ T cells were sorted. Extraction and reverse transcription of RNA yielded cDNA as the sequencing template. Assay used: immunoSEQ multiplex PCR; TCRdb lists only in-frame clones, some missing. The repertoire holds 90,000 to 100,000 clones, roughly two fifths seen once, with about 1.5% in the top ten. The chain employs TRBV2 and TRBJ2-4; weak D call: TRBD1 (5 bases). The receptor's source is a human donor with alopecia areata. The sequenced sample consisted of CD4+ T cells sorted from blood. CDR3 coding DNA: TGTGCCAGCAGTTCAGACAGCAACAAAAACATTCAGTACTTC. Its translation: CASSSDSNKNIQYF.